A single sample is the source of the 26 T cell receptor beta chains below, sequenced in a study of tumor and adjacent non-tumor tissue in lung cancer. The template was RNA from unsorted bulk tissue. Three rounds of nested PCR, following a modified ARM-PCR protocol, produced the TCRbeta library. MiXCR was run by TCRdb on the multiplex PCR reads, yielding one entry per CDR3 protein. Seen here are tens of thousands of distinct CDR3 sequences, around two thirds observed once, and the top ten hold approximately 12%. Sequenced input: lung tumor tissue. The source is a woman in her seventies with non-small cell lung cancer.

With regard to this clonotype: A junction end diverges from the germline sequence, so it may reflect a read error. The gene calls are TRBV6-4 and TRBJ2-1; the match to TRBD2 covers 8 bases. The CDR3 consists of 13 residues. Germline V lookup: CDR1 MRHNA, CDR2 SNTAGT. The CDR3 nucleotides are TGTACCAGCGATGATAGCGGGAACAATGAGCAGTTCTTC. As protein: CTSDDSGNNEQFF.

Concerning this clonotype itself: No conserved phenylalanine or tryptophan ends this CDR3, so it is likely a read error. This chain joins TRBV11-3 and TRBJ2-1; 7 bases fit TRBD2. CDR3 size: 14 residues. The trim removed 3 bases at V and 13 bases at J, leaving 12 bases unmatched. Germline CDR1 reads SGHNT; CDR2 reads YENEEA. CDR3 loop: CASSFDGLGVEQFL. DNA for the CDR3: TGTGCCAGCAGCTTTGACGGACTAGGGGTTGAACAGTTCTTA.

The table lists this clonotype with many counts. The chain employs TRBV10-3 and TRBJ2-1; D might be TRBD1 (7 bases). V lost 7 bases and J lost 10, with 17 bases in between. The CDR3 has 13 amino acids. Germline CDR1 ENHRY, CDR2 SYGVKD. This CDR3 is CAITEEGAGEQFF. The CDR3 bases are TGTGCCATCACGGAGGAGGGGGCCGGGGAGCAGTTCTTC.

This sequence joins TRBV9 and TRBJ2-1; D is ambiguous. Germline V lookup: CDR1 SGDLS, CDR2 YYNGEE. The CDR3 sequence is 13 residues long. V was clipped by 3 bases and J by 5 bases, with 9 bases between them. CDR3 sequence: CASSERPDNEQFF. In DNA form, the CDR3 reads TGTGCCAGCAGCGAACGCCCAGACAATGAGCAGTTCTTC.

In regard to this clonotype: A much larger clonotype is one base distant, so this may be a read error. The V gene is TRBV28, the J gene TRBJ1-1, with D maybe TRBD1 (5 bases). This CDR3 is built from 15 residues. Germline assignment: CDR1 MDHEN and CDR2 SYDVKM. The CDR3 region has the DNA TGTGCCTGCAGTGTCCGGGACGCTATAGGGACTGAAGCTTTCTTT. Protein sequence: CACSVRDAIGTEAFF.

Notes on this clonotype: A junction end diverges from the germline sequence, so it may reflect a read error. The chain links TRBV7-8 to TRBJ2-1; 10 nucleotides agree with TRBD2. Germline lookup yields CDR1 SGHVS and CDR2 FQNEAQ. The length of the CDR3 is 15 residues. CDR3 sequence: CASSPAGGPGNERFF. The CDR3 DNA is TGTGCCAGCAGCCCAGCGGGAGGGCCTGGGAATGAGCGGTTCTTC.

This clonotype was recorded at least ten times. CDR3 in DNA: TGTGCCAGCAGCTTTTACGGGCCGGTGGATACGCAGTATTTT. The encoded protein is CASSFYGPVDTQYF. The chain couples TRBV5-6 to TRBJ2-3; no reliable D call. This CDR3 region has 14 residues. Germline-derived CDR1 and CDR2 are SGHDT and YYEEEE. V lost 2 bases to trimming and J lost 6 bases, with 13 bases between them. The whole variable domain, remainder taken from reference TRBV5-6 and TRBJ2-3, is DAGVTQSPTHLIKTRGQQVTLRCSPKSGHDTVSWYQQALGQGPQFIFQYYEEEERQRGNFPDRFSGHQFPNYSSELNVNALLLGDSALYLCASSFYGPVDTQYFGPGTRLTVL.

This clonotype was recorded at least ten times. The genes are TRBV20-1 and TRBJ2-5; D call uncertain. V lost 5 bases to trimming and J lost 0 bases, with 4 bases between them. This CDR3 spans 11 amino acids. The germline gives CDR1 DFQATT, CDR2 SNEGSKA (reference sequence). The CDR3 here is CSAQHQETQYF. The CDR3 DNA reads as TGCAGTGCTCAACACCAAGAGACCCAGTACTTC.

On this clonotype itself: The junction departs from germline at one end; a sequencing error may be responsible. CDR3 sequence reads: CASTPSLGTGGLLF. The CDR3 DNA is TGTGCCAGCACCCCCTCCCTGGGGACCGGGGGGCTGTTATTT. This sequence joins TRBV6-5 and TRBJ2-2; D may be TRBD2 (7 bases). CDR3 size: 14 residues. CDR1 is MNHEY and CDR2 is SVGAGI in the germline V gene.

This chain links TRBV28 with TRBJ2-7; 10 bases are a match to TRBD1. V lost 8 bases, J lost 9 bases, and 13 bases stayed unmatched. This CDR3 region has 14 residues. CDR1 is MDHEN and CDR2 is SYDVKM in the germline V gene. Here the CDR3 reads CASASAGTGVVQYF. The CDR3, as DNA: TGTGCCAGCGCCTCCGCCGGGACAGGGGTCGTGCAGTACTTC.

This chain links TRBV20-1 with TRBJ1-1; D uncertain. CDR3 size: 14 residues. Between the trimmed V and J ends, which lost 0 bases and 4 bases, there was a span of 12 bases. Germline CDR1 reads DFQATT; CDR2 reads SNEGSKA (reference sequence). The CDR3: CSAREGVLSTEAFF. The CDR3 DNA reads TGCAGTGCTAGAGAAGGAGTTTTGAGCACTGAAGCTTTCTTT.

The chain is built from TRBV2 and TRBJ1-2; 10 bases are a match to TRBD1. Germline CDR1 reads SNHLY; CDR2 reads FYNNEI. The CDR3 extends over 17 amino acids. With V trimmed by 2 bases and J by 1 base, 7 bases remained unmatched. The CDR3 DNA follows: TGTGCCAGCAGTGAATTCTCCGGGACAGGGGTTAACTATGGCTACACCTTC. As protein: CASSEFSGTGVNYGYTF.

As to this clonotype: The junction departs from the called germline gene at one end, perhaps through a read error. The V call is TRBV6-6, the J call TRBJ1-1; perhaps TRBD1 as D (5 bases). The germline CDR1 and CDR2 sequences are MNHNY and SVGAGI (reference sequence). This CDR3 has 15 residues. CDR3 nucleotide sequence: TGTGCCAGCAGCCCACAGACAGCGGTGAACACTCAAGCTTTCTTT. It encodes CASSPQTAVNTQAFF.

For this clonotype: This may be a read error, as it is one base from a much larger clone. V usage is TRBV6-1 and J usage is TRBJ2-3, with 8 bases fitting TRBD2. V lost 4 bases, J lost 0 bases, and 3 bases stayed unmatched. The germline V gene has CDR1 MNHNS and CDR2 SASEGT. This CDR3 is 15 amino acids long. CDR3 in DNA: TGTGCCAGCAGTGTTCCTAGCGGGAGCACAGATACGCAGTATTTT. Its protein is CASSVPSGSTDTQYF.

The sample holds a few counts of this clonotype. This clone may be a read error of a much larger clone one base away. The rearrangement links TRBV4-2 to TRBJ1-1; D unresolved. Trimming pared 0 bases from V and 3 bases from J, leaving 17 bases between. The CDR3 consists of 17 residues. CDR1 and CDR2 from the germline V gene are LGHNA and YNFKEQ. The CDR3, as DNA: TGTGCCAGCAGCCAAGATCTGGCGGACGTGGTGGACACTGAAGCTTTCTTT. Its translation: CASSQDLADVVDTEAFF.

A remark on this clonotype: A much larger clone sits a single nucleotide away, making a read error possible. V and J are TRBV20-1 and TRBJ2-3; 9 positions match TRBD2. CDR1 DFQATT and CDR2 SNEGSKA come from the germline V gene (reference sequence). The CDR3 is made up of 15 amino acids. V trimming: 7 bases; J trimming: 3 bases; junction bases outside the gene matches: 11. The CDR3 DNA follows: TGCAGTGTTGAGGGGGGACTAGCCAGGACAGATACGCAGTATTTT. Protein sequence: CSVEGGLARTDTQYF.

The CDR3 DNA sequence: TGTAGCAGCAGCTCGACCACAGGAGGGGGTGTGACCCAGTACTTC. This encodes CSSSSTTGGGVTQYF. V usage is TRBV7-9 and J usage is TRBJ2-5; D possibly matches TRBD1 or TRBD2 (6 bases each). This CDR3 spans 15 amino acids. CDR1 SEHNR and CDR2 FQNEAQ come from the germline V gene (reference sequence).

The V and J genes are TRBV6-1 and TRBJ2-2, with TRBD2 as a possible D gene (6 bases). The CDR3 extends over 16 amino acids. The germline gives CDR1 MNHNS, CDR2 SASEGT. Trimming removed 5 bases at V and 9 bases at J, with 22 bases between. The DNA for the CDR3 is TGTGCCAGCAGTACGACCCGGGACTGGCGGACCTGGGAGCTGTTTTTT. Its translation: CASSTTRDWRTWELFF.

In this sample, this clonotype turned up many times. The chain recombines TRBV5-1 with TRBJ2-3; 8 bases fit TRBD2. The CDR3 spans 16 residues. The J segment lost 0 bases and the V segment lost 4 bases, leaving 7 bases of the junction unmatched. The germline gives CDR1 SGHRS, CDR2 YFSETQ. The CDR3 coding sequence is TGCGCCAGCAGCCCGTACGGGGGGGCAAGCACAGATACGCAGTATTTT. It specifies CASSPYGGASTDTQYF.

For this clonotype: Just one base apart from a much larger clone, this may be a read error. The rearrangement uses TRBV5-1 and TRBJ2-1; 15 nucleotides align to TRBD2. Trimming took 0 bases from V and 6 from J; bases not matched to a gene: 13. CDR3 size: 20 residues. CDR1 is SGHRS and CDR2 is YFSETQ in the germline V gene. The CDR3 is CASSLEGCTRTSGRANEQFF. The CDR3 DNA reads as TGCGCCAGCAGCTTGGAAGGATGCACACGGACTAGCGGGAGGGCCAATGAGCAGTTCTTC.

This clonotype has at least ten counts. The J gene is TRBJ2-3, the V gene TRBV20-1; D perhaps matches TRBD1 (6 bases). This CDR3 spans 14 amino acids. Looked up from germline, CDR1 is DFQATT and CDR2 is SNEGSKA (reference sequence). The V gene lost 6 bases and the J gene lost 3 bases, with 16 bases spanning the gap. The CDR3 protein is CSAPQGFGTDTQYF. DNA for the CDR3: TGCAGTGCCCCACAGGGATTCGGTACAGATACGCAGTATTTT.

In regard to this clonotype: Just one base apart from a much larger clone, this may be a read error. In DNA form, the CDR3 reads TGCGCCAGCATCAACGACAGAATTAACTATGGCTACACCTTC. Its protein product is CASINDRINYGYTF. V and J are TRBV5-1 and TRBJ1-2; D is possibly TRBD1 (5 bases). Trimming removed 6 bases from V and 1 base from J, with 13 bases in between. Per germline, CDR1 SGHRS and CDR2 YFSETQ. CDR3 length: 14 residues.

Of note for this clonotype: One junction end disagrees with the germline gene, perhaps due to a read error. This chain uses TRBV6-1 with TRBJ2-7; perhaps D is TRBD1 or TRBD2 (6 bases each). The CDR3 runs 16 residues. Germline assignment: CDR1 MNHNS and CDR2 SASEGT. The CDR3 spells CAGSGGASDRSYEQYF. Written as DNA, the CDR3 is TGTGCCGGCAGTGGGGGTGCTAGCGACAGGTCCTACGAGCAGTACTTC.

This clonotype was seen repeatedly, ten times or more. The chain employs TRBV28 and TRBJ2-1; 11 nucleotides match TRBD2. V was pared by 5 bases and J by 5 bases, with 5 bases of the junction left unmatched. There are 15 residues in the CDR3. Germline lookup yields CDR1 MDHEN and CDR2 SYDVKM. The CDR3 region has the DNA TGTGCCAGCAGTGCCCTAGCGGGAGGCGACAATGAGCAGTTCTTC. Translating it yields CASSALAGGDNEQFF.

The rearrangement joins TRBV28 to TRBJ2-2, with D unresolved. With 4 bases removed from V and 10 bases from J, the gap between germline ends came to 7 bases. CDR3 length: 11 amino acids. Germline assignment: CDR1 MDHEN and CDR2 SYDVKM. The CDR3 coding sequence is TGTGCCAGCAGTTCCAAGGTGGAGCTGTTTTTT. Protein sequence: CASSSKVELFF.

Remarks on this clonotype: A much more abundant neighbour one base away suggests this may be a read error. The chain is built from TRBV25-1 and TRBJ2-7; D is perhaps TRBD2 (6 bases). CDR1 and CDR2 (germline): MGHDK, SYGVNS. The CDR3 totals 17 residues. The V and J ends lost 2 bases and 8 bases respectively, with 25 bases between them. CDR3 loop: CASSEGTLTGGAGKQYF. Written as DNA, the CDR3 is TGTGCCAGCAGTGAAGGGACTCTGACCGGGGGTGCGGGCAAGCAGTACTTC.